This TCR beta chain was retrieved from a study of T cells after yellow fever vaccination. Whole-study context: Researchers used SMART-Seq v4 Ultra Low Input to prepare fractions that had low cell numbers. Study-level points and caveats: In post-booster samples, most primary-vaccination clones reappeared (about 97% CD4, 88% CD8). Researchers report a weaker secondary response that nonetheless peaked faster, day 5 versus 15.

Synthesis of TCR cDNA relied on 5'RACE template switching, which attached a universal primer site and UMIs. Each CDR3 protein is one row after TCRdb ran MiXCR on the 5' RACE reads. The sample lists about 340,000 distinct CDR3 sequences; 8.5% to 10% were seen once. Germline V gene lookup returns CDR1 LNHDA and CDR2 SQIVND (reference sequence). The length of the CDR3 is 14 residues. V lost 9 bases, J lost 1 base, and 6 bases stayed unmatched. For this clonotype: The target antigen is unknown.

The V call is TRBV19, the J call TRBJ2-7; 10 nucleotides match TRBD1. The receptor's source is a man between 18 and 35 years old who received the YFV17D yellow fever vaccine. The material was PBMCs, obtained on the day of the first yellow fever vaccination. This chain's CDR3 is CASKTGQGSYEQYF. CDR3 sequence (DNA): TGTGCCAGCAAAACGGGACAGGGGTCCTACGAGCAGTACTTC.